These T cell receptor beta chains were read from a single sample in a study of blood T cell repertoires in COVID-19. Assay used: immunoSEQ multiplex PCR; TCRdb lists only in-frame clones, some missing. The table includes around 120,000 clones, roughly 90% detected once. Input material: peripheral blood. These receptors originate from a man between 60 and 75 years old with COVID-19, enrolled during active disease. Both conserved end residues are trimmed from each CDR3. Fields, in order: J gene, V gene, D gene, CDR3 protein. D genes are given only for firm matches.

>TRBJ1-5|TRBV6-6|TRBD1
ASSPRTGANSNQPQH
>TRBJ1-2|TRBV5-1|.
ASSLPGAGYNYGYT
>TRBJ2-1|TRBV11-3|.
ASSSIVPSSYNEQF
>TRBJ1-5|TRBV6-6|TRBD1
ATTPPGQGINQPQH
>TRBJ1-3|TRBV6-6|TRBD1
ASSLRTGGVSGNTIY
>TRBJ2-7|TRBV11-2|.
ASSPTPTYEQY
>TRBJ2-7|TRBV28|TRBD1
ASPSGTGGTYEQY
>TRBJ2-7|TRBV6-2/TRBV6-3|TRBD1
ASSYLDRGYSYEQY
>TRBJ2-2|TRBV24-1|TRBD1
ATRQGAGGELF
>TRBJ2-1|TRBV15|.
ATSRLRDFDNEQF
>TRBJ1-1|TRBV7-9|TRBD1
ASSLGGTENTEAF
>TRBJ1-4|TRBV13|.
ASSARDGWEKLF
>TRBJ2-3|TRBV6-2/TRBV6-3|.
ASSYGTGTTDTQY
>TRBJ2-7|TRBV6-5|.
ASSTSGTGQY
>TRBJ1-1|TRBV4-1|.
ASSQAGRVHTEAF
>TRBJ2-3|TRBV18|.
ASSLGGLSASTDTQY
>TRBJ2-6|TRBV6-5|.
ASTSSGANVLT
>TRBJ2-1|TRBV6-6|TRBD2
ASSYAGAYNEQF
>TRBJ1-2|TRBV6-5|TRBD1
ASSYGQEAEGYT
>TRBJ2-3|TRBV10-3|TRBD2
ATRPLAASDTQY
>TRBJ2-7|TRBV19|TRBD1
ASSKRQGPYEQY
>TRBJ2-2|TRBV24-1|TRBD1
ATSGPGTGGFGELF
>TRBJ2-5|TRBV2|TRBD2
ASSGTSGSVGETQY
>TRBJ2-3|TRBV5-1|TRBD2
ASSLGLAATDTQY
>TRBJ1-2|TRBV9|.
ASSAGPLGYT